This T cell receptor (beta chain) comes out of a study of blood T cell repertoires in COVID-19. Study details: The United States, Italy and Spain supplied acute and convalescent COVID-19 samples.

Profiled with immunoSEQ multiplex PCR; TCRdb holds only in-frame clones, not every one. The sample shows about 270,000 clones, about 90% of them seen only once. The CDR3 runs 12 residues. Deletions cut 7 bases from V and 6 bases from J, with 10 bases between. Germline CDR1 reads MNHEY; CDR2 reads SVGAGI. The sequenced material came from peripheral blood. The chain combines TRBV6-5 with TRBJ2-1; D is perhaps TRBD2 (6 bases). This TCR derives from a person aged 18 to 35 with COVID-19, enrolled during active disease. The CDR3 nucleotides are TGTGCCAGCACCGAGGGAGGCAATGAGCAGTTCTTC. It yields the protein CASTEGGNEQFF.